The rows below give T cell receptor beta chains drawn from one sample of a study. Via MiXCR, TCRdb re-called the 5' RACE reads, giving one row per CDR3 protein. This sample carries about 12,000 distinct CDR3 sequences, 51% of them seen once, and the ten largest clones take about 11%. Source material: tumor-infiltrating Tregs sorted from the breast tumor. Receptors were obtained from a female donor with breast cancer. Each CDR3 is given with its conserved first and last residue. D genes are given only for firm matches. Size values are once, few and many counts, or a class for expanded clones, and some rows have none.

D	size	V	J	CDR3	DNA
.	few	TRBV6-5	TRBJ1-1	CASSPGTGVGRKAFF	TGTGCCAGCAGTCCCGGAACCGGAGTAGGGAGGAAGGCTTTCTTT
TRBD1	.	TRBV20-1	TRBJ1-2	CSASPRGRNGYTF	TGCAGTGCTAGCCCCAGGGGGCGAAATGGCTACACCTTC
TRBD1	.	TRBV4-2	TRBJ1-3	CASSQERATGGVLSSGNTIYF	TGTGCCAGCAGCCAAGAACGTGCGACAGGGGGAGTGCTCAGCTCTGGAAACACCATATATTTT
.	.	TRBV12-3/TRBV12-4	TRBJ2-7	CASSLGQADEQYF	TGTGCCAGCAGTTTAGGACAGGCTGACGAGCAGTACTTC
.	once	TRBV20-1	TRBJ1-1	CSARTVGDIASLNTEAFF	TGCAGTGCTAGAACGGTTGGGGACATCGCCTCCCTGAACACTGAAGCTTTCTTT
.	.	TRBV7-3	TRBJ2-3	CASSQGLSTDTQYF	TGTGCCAGCAGCCAGGGACTTAGCACAGATACGCAGTATTTT
TRBD1	.	TRBV29-1	TRBJ2-5	CSAAAGGQETQYF	TGCAGTGCGGCTGCAGGGGGTCAAGAGACCCAGTACTTC
.	few	TRBV27	TRBJ2-6	CASSFSAYHSGANVLTF	TGTGCCAGCAGTTTTTCCGCGTATCACTCTGGGGCCAACGTCCTGACTTTC
.	.	TRBV7-2	TRBJ1-5	CASSLVSGENQPQHF	TGTGCCAGCAGCTTAGTTTCGGGGGAAAATCAGCCCCAGCATTTT
TRBD2	.	TRBV7-2	TRBJ2-1	CASSPLTSGTINEQFF	TGTGCCAGCAGCCCCCTCACTAGCGGGACGATCAATGAGCAGTTCTTC
.	once	TRBV12-3/TRBV12-4	TRBJ2-2	CASRLSGELFF	TGTGCCAGCCGACTCTCCGGGGAGCTGTTTTTT
.	.	TRBV3-1	TRBJ1-1	CASSPWSQNTEAFF	TGTGCCAGCAGTCCATGGAGTCAGAACACTGAAGCTTTCTTT
.	.	TRBV7-2	TRBJ2-1	CASSSGTGNNEQFF	TGTGCCAGCAGCTCCGGGACGGGAAACAATGAGCAGTTCTTC
.	few	TRBV7-8	TRBJ1-1	CASSSLGQAFF	TGTGCCAGCAGCTCGCTTGGGCAAGCTTTCTTT
.	.	TRBV5-4	TRBJ1-2	CASSYFDRNYGYTF	TGTGCCAGCAGCTACTTCGACAGGAACTATGGCTACACCTTC
.	.	TRBV20-1	TRBJ2-1	CSAREAGGLDRNEQFF	TGCAGTGCTAGAGAAGCAGGGGGACTGGACCGGAATGAGCAGTTCTTC
.	.	TRBV20-1	TRBJ1-2	CSARVAHLVNYGYTF	TGCAGTGCTAGAGTCGCTCATTTGGTTAACTATGGCTACACCTTC
.	.	TRBV19	TRBJ2-5	CASTARVTTGTQYF	TGTGCCAGTACGGCGAGAGTAACCACGGGGACCCAGTACTTC
.	.	TRBV6-5	TRBJ2-5	CASSYVRGSVVGTQYF	TGTGCCAGCAGTTACGTTCGTGGCAGCGTGGTTGGGACCCAGTACTTC
.	.	TRBV7-2	TRBJ2-7	CASSLSYEQYF	TGTGCCAGCAGCTTATCTTACGAGCAGTACTTC
.	medium-sized	TRBV20-1	TRBJ1-6	CSASLRTALDSPLHF	TGCAGTGCTAGCCTGCGGACAGCGCTTGACTCACCCCTCCACTTT
.	.	TRBV28	TRBJ1-4	CASSLSTTGRKLFF	TGTGCCAGCAGTTTATCGACCACCGGGCGAAAACTGTTTTTT